One sample yielded the 30 T cell receptor beta chains listed below, sequenced in a study of blood T cell repertoires in COVID-19. Profiling relied on immunoSEQ multiplex PCR, and the TCRdb table lists in-frame clones only, not all of them. The table lists about 480,000 clones, approximately 87% of them singletons. The material sequenced was PBMCs or T cells enriched from blood (not recorded which). These receptors were taken from a woman aged 40 to 50 who had recovered from COVID-19.

This clone was observed once. V and J are TRBV5-1 and TRBJ2-5; perhaps TRBD2 as D (6 bases). Germline CDR1 is SGHRS and CDR2 is YFSETQ. The CDR3 consists of 15 residues. Between the trimmed V and J ends, which lost 4 bases and 0 bases, there was a span of 13 bases. CDR3 protein: CASSVMTSDQETQYF. Here the CDR3 DNA reads TGCGCCAGCAGCGTAATGACTAGTGACCAAGAGACCCAGTACTTC.

This CDR3 is CASSLPSGSEAFF. Here the CDR3 DNA reads TGTGCCAGCAGCTTGCCGTCGGGTTCTGAAGCTTTCTTT. This chain joins TRBV5-8 and TRBJ1-1; D is undetermined. Germline-derived CDR1 and CDR2 are SGHTS and YDEGEE. This CDR3 comprises 13 residues. Trimming removed 1 base at V and 6 bases at J, with 10 bases between.

This chain links TRBV15 with TRBJ2-2; TRBD2 is a possible D gene (6 bases). The CDR3 length is 15 residues. Germline V gene lookup returns CDR1 LNHNV and CDR2 YYDKDF (reference sequence). V was trimmed by 4 bases and J by 5 bases, leaving 14 bases between them. CDR3 DNA sequence: TGTGCCACCAGCAATCGGGCGGGGAGGACCGGGGAGCTGTTTTTT. As protein: CATSNRAGRTGELFF.

The table lists this clone with a count of one. The chain links TRBV7-2 to TRBJ2-1; 7 bases agree with TRBD2. After removal of 0 bases from V and 6 bases from J, the junction contained 17 bases not matched to a gene. Germline-derived CDR1 and CDR2 are SGHTA and FQGNSA. The CDR3 is made up of 19 amino acids. The CDR3 sequence: CASSLAPVATSRRTNEQFF. CDR3 DNA sequence: TGTGCCAGCAGCTTAGCCCCGGTGGCGACTAGCCGTAGAACCAATGAGCAGTTCTTC.

The CDR3 coding sequence is TGTGCCAGCAAGGGCCAGCGGGGACCCGGGGAGACCCAGTACTTC. This encodes CASKGQRGPGETQYF. V and J are TRBV6-5 and TRBJ2-5; 7 bases fit TRBD2. After removal of 7 bases from V and 5 bases from J, the junction contained 13 bases not matched to a gene. CDR3 size: 15 residues. The germline gives CDR1 MNHEY, CDR2 SVGAGI.

This clone was picked up one time. The rearrangement uses TRBV19 and TRBJ1-5; TRBD1 agrees at 10 bases. Germline-derived CDR1 and CDR2 are LNHDA and SQIVND (reference sequence). The trim removed 5 bases at V and 5 bases at J, leaving 9 bases unmatched. The CDR3 length is 16 residues. The chain's CDR3 is CASSPLTGTGDQPQHF. The CDR3, as DNA: TGTGCCAGTAGTCCGCTGACAGGGACAGGGGATCAGCCCCAGCATTTT. Full variable domain (missing parts from reference TRBV19 and TRBJ1-5): DGGITQSPKYLFRKEGQNVTLSCEQNLNHDAMYWYRQDPGQGLRLIYYSQIVNDFQKGDIAEGYSVSREKKESFPLTVTSAQKNPTAFYLCASSPLTGTGDQPQHFGDGTRLSIL.

The chain carries TRBV27 and TRBJ1-5; a weak D match, TRBD1 (5 bases). Trimming took 3 bases from V and 7 from J, leaving 10 bases between them. The CDR3 spans 13 residues. CDR1 and CDR2 from the germline V gene are MNHEY and SMNVEV (reference sequence). In DNA form, the CDR3 reads TGTGCCAGCAGTTTGATACAGGAACAGCCCCAGCATTTT. Amino acids: CASSLIQEQPQHF.

V usage is TRBV27 and J usage is TRBJ1-5; 8 nucleotides agree with TRBD1. The germline gives CDR1 MNHEY, CDR2 SMNVEV (reference sequence). Trimming removed 4 bases from V and 4 bases from J; junction bases left unmatched: 6. The CDR3 has 15 amino acids. The CDR3 DNA is TGTGCCAGCAGTTCAGCGGACAGGGAGAATCAGCCCCAGCATTTT. The encoded protein is CASSSADRENQPQHF.

V is TRBV5-4 and J is TRBJ2-1, with TRBD2 matching over 14 bases. There are 18 residues in the CDR3. Trimming took 4 bases from V and 1 from J; bases not matched to a gene: 7. The germline V gene encodes CDR1 SGHNT and CDR2 YYREEE (reference sequence). The CDR3 DNA is TGTGCCAGCAGCACCGGGACTAGCGGGAGACTGTCCTACAATGAGCAGTTCTTC. Translation gives CASSTGTSGRLSYNEQFF.

The V gene is TRBV18, the J gene TRBJ2-7; 7 nucleotides line up with TRBD2. This CDR3 spans 15 amino acids. Germline V lookup: CDR1 KGHSH, CDR2 LQKENI. The V and J ends lost 3 bases and 0 bases, in that order; junction bases with no gene match: 5. CDR3 residues: CASSPGGVSSYEQYF. The CDR3 region has the DNA TGTGCCAGCTCACCGGGGGGGGTTAGCTCCTACGAGCAGTACTTC. Supplemented by reference TRBV18 and TRBJ2-7, the full variable domain reads NAGVMQNPRHLVRRRGQEARLRCSPMKGHSHVYWYRQLPEEGLKFMVYLQKENIIDESGMPKERFSAEFPKEGPSILRIQQVVRGDSAAYFCASSPGGVSSYEQYFGPGTRLTVT.

V usage is TRBV6-2 or TRBV6-3 and J usage is TRBJ1-5, with 7 bases identical to TRBD1. The CDR3 is 15 residues long. The V and J ends lost 3 bases and 2 bases, in that order; junction bases with no gene match: 4. CDR1 is MNHEY, CDR2 SVGEGT, per germline. For the CDR3, the DNA is TGTGCCAGCAGTTATGCCGACAGGGGCAATCAGCCCCAGCATTTT. Protein product: CASSYADRGNQPQHF.

The chain is built from TRBV11-2 and TRBJ1-2; TRBD1 aligns across 10 bases. There are 16 residues in the CDR3. The germline CDR1 and CDR2 sequences are SGHAT and FQNNGV. J was trimmed by 7 bases and V by 3 bases; bases with no gene match: 11. DNA of the CDR3: TGTGCCAGCAGCTTTCGGCTGCACCGGGACAGGGGTGGCTACACCTTC. Amino acids: CASSFRLHRDRGGYTF. Full variable domain (outside the CDR3, taken from reference TRBV11-2 and TRBJ1-2): EAGVAQSPRYKIIEKRQSVAFWCNPISGHATLYWYQQILGQGPKLLIQFQNNGVVDDSQLPKDRFSAERLKGVDSTLKIQPAKLEDSAVYLCASSFRLHRDRGGYTFGSGTRLTVV.

The V call is TRBV30, the J call TRBJ2-1; possibly TRBD2 for D (6 bases). Trimming took off 5 bases at V and 7 bases at J, with 9 bases between the two ends. This CDR3 contains 11 residues. From germline, CDR1 is GTSNPN and CDR2 SVGIG (reference sequence). The CDR3 bases are TGTGCCTGGGGTAGCGGTAATGAGCAGTTCTTC. It yields the protein CAWGSGNEQFF.

The gene calls are TRBV19 and TRBJ1-5; 8 nucleotides agree with TRBD1. The V gene end was trimmed by 6 bases and the J gene end by 2 bases; junction bases not matched to a gene: 6. Germline assignment: CDR1 LNHDA and CDR2 SQIVND (reference sequence). This CDR3 comprises 15 residues. CDR3 nucleotide sequence: TGTGCCAGTAGCGGACAGGGACGGGGCAATCAGCCCCAGCATTTT. Translation: CASSGQGRGNQPQHF.

This chain's CDR3 is CASSPDRNQPQHF. CDR3 in DNA: TGTGCCAGCAGCCCCGACAGGAATCAGCCCCAGCATTTT. The V call is TRBV5-5, the J call TRBJ1-5; a weak D match, TRBD1 (6 bases). The V gene lost 4 bases and the J gene lost 4 bases, with 9 bases spanning the gap. The CDR3 is 13 amino acids. CDR1 is SGHKS, CDR2 YYEKEE, per germline (reference sequence).

V usage is TRBV20-1 and J usage is TRBJ1-4; D not certain. The CDR3 has 11 residues. V lost 7 bases to trimming and J lost 8 bases, with 11 bases between them. Germline V gives CDR1 DFQATT, CDR2 SNEGSKA (reference sequence). The CDR3 DNA follows: TGCAGTGGCTCTGCGAACGAAAAACTGTTTTTT. This translates into CSGSANEKLFF.

V gene TRBV24-1 combines with J gene TRBJ1-1; D gene unclear. This CDR3 spans 13 amino acids. V shed 5 bases and J shed 1 base, with 7 bases lying between them. Germline V gene sequence: CDR1 KGHDR, CDR2 SFDVKD. The CDR3 nucleotides are TGTGCCACCAGTGCTGACACGAACACTGAAGCTTTCTTT. It codes for CATSADTNTEAFF.

This chain links TRBV24-1 with TRBJ2-3; 11 nucleotides align to TRBD2. With 1 base clipped from V and 8 bases from J, the junction kept 4 bases outside the gene matches. The V gene's germline CDR1 is KGHDR and CDR2 SFDVKD. The CDR3 length is 15 residues. The CDR3 sequence is CATSDFLAGGGTQYF. The DNA of the CDR3 is TGTGCCACCAGTGATTTTCTAGCGGGAGGAGGTACGCAGTATTTT.

The chain uses TRBV5-4 and TRBJ2-2, with 10 bases lining up with TRBD2. V was clipped by 4 bases and J by 0 bases; unmatched bases: 3. CDR1 SGHNT and CDR2 YYREEE come from the germline V gene (reference sequence). There are 16 residues in the CDR3. The chain's CDR3 is CASSLLAGANTGELFF. The CDR3 region has the DNA TGTGCCAGCAGCCTTCTAGCGGGGGCGAACACCGGGGAGCTGTTTTTT.

The chain is built from TRBV2 and TRBJ1-3; a possible D gene is TRBD1 (5 bases). CDR3 length equals 14 residues. The V gene's germline CDR1 is SNHLY and CDR2 FYNNEI. Trimming removed 8 bases from V and 11 bases from J, with 22 bases in between. CDR3 protein: CASLDGHHLSAIYF. The CDR3 DNA reads as TGTGCCAGCCTTGATGGACACCATCTTTCAGCCATATATTTT.

The V call is TRBV3-1 (or the pseudogene TRBV3-2), the J call TRBJ1-2; 8 bases align to TRBD1. The CDR3 has 15 amino acids. The V gene's germline CDR1 is LGHDT and CDR2 YNNKEL (reference sequence). V shed 5 bases, J shed 2 bases, and the junction held 7 bases outside the gene matches. CDR3 bases: TGTGCCAGCAGCATCCGGACAGGGTTAAACTATGGCTACACCTTC. It translates to CASSIRTGLNYGYTF.

V and J are TRBV7-2 and TRBJ1-4, with a weak D call TRBD1 (6 bases). Germline lookup yields CDR1 SGHTA and CDR2 FQGNSA. The CDR3 is 15 residues long. V was pared by 5 bases and J by 4 bases, with 14 bases between. The CDR3 sequence: CASSARQVLNEKLFF. The CDR3 DNA reads TGTGCCAGCAGCGCCCGACAGGTGCTTAATGAAAAACTGTTTTTT. The full variable domain, rest sourced from reference TRBV7-2 and TRBJ1-4, is GAGVSQSPSNKVTEKGKDVELRCDPISGHTALYWYRQSLGQGLEFLIYFQGNSAPDKSGLPSDRFSAERTGGSVSTLTIQRTQQEDSAVYLCASSARQVLNEKLFFGSGTQLSVL.

The DNA for the CDR3 is TGTGCCAGCAGCGTAGAACCCCCAACACCGACCTACAATGAGCAGTTCTTC. The encoded protein is CASSVEPPTPTYNEQFF. The gene calls are TRBV9 and TRBJ2-1; no firm D call. The V gene's germline CDR1 is SGDLS and CDR2 YYNGEE. The CDR3 is made up of 17 amino acids. V gave up 0 bases and J gave up 2 bases, with 15 bases separating them.

V usage is TRBV28 and J usage is TRBJ1-3; D ambiguous. The V and J ends lost 8 bases and 0 bases respectively, with 5 bases between them. Germline V gene sequence: CDR1 MDHEN, CDR2 SYDVKM. The CDR3 has 12 amino acids. The CDR3 coding sequence is TGTGCCAGCCTGAGCTCTGGAAACACCATATATTTT. Translated: CASLSSGNTIYF.

This chain uses TRBV19 with TRBJ2-3, with TRBD2 as a possible D gene (6 bases). The germline V and J ends were trimmed by 3 bases and 4 bases, with 11 bases remaining between them. Germline assignment: CDR1 LNHDA and CDR2 SQIVND (reference sequence). The CDR3 contains 14 residues. The CDR3 reads CASSIGGVADTQYF. The DNA for the CDR3 is TGTGCCAGTAGTATTGGAGGGGTCGCAGATACGCAGTATTTT.

This sequence joins TRBV27 and TRBJ2-1, with 9 bases aligning to TRBD1. The V segment lost 7 bases and the J segment 5 bases; nucleotides outside the gene matches: 3. Per the germline V gene, CDR1 is MNHEY and CDR2 is SMNVEV (reference sequence). CDR3 length: 13 residues. The CDR3 DNA sequence: TGTGCCAGCACCCGGACAGGGGACAATGAGCAGTTCTTC. Residues: CASTRTGDNEQFF.

This chain joins TRBV19 and TRBJ2-1; possibly TRBD2 for D (5 bases). Germline V gene sequence: CDR1 LNHDA, CDR2 SQIVND (reference sequence). CDR3 size: 15 residues. Trimming cost V 5 bases and J 7 bases, with 18 bases left between them. CDR3 residues: CASSAKLLLVNEQFF. Here the CDR3 DNA reads TGTGCCAGTAGTGCAAAACTCCTACTAGTAAATGAGCAGTTCTTC.

The chain joins TRBV25-1 to TRBJ1-1; D call uncertain. The germline gives CDR1 MGHDK, CDR2 SYGVNS. This CDR3 is built from 13 residues. The V end lost 2 bases, the J end lost 1 base, and 5 bases lay between the germline ends. The CDR3 reads CASSEPGNTEAFF. For the CDR3, the DNA is TGTGCCAGCAGTGAACCAGGGAACACTGAAGCTTTCTTT.

The chain joins TRBV11-3 to TRBJ2-2, with D possibly TRBD1 on 6 matching bases. The CDR3 extends over 14 amino acids. V dropped 3 bases and J dropped 4 bases, with 9 bases sitting between them. The germline V gene encodes CDR1 SGHNT and CDR2 YENEEA. In DNA, the CDR3 is TGTGCCAGCAGCTTTACAGGGCTCACCGGGGAGCTGTTTTTT. The encoded protein is CASSFTGLTGELFF.

The chain has TRBV18 and TRBJ2-7, with TRBD2 as a possible D gene (6 bases). Trimming cost V 2 bases and J 4 bases, with 12 bases left between them. CDR3 length equals 14 residues. CDR1 is KGHSH, CDR2 LQKENI, per germline. The CDR3 sequence: CASSPWGGEYEQYF. In DNA form, the CDR3 reads TGTGCCAGCTCACCATGGGGCGGGGAGTACGAGCAGTACTTC.